This T cell receptor (beta chain) was captured by sequencing in a study of blood T cells in healthy people across ages. The use of a sample-barcoded 5' primer and a J-beta primer mix characterized a second PCR of roughly 7 to 12 cycles. Using its own MiXCR run on the 5' RACE reads, TCRdb lists one record per CDR3 protein. The sample carries 1,800,000 or so distinct CDR3 sequences, more than 35% recorded once. The sample holds a few counts of this clonotype. Trimming removed 1 base from V and 1 base from J, with 10 bases in between. The CDR3 runs to 14 residues. Germline-derived CDR1 and CDR2 are DFQATT and SNEGSKA (reference sequence).

The source material was blood. The receptor's source is a human donor in good health. This sequence joins TRBV20-1 and TRBJ2-5; D is uncertain. CDR3 region: CSARALTTQETQYF. CDR3 coding DNA: TGCAGTGCTAGAGCTCTTACCACCCAAGAGACCCAGTACTTC.